A single T cell receptor (beta chain) is shown here with its context. This record belongs to a study of blood T cell repertoires in COVID-19. TCRdb's table, derived via immunoSEQ multiplex PCR, lists solely in-frame clones and lacks some. Among roughly 260,000 clones listed, roughly 85% were seen once. This CDR3 has 14 residues. Germline lookup yields CDR1 LNHDA and CDR2 SQIVND (reference sequence). The J segment lost 1 base and the V segment lost 8 bases, leaving 8 bases of the junction unmatched. Sequenced input: peripheral blood. The V call is TRBV19, the J call TRBJ2-7; 7 positions match TRBD1. This TCR derives from a woman in her late teens or twenties with acute or convalescent COVID-19. The CDR3 DNA reads TGTGCCAGTGGTCCCGACAGGGAGTCCTACGAGCAGTACTTC. It specifies CASGPDRESYEQYF.